Each of the 10 T cell receptor beta chains below was sequenced from the same sample in a study of beta chain features in type 1 diabetes. Investigators reverse transcribed all isolated RNA, so they sequenced expressed TCRB transcripts. Produced via immunoSEQ multiplex PCR; TCRdb's table is partial and in-frame only. The table records 120,000 to 150,000 clones, about 51% of them present only once. The sequenced sample consisted of Tregs from blood. Source of these receptors: a man aged 18 to 30 in good health.

The genes are TRBV27 and TRBJ1-3, with D tentatively TRBD1 (5 bases). The germline V gene has CDR1 MNHEY and CDR2 SMNVEV (reference sequence). The length of the CDR3 is 14 residues. The V and J ends lost 5 bases and 1 base respectively, with 9 bases between them. CDR3 bases: TGTGCCAGCAGTAGGACATCTTCTGGAAACACCATATATTTT. It codes for CASSRTSSGNTIYF.

In this sample, this clone turned up a few times. The chain recombines TRBV7-9 with TRBJ2-2, with D possibly TRBD2 on 6 matching bases. Germline CDR1 and CDR2: SEHNR and FQNEAQ (reference sequence). The length of the CDR3 is 15 residues. Trimming took off 5 bases at V and 5 bases at J, with 15 bases between the two ends. CDR3 protein: CASSGRLVGTGELFF. CDR3 nucleotide sequence: TGTGCCAGCAGCGGACGACTAGTAGGGACCGGGGAGCTGTTTTTT.

This sequence joins TRBV27 and TRBJ2-1, with 7 bases that match TRBD2. Germline CDR1 MNHEY, CDR2 SMNVEV (reference sequence). V was clipped by 10 bases and J by 9 bases; unmatched bases: 15. This CDR3 has 14 residues. Written as DNA, the CDR3 is TGTGCCACCGCGCGGGCGGGAGCCGGGGGTGAGCAGTTCTTC. This gives the protein CATARAGAGGEQFF.

A few counts support this clone. The V and J genes are TRBV18 and TRBJ2-3, with no clear D. Germline V lookup: CDR1 KGHSH, CDR2 LQKENI. The CDR3 has 15 residues. Trimming cost V 6 bases and J 3 bases, with 16 bases left between them. This CDR3 is CASSPELYTTDTQYF. The CDR3 DNA reads as TGTGCCAGCTCCCCGGAGCTTTATACGACAGATACGCAGTATTTT.

This clone was detected only a few times. The V and J genes are TRBV19 and TRBJ1-2, with a tentative D call TRBD1 (5 bases). Germline CDR1 reads LNHDA; CDR2 reads SQIVND (reference sequence). V was cut by 7 bases and J by 1 base, with 10 bases left in between. CDR3 length: 13 residues. The DNA for the CDR3 is TGTGCCAGTACCCGGGACTTTAACTATGGCTACACCTTC. Translated, it gives CASTRDFNYGYTF.

The chain employs TRBV6-5 and TRBJ1-5; D uncertain. Germline CDR1 is MNHEY and CDR2 is SVGAGI. With 0 bases removed from V and 7 bases from J, the gap between germline ends came to 7 bases. This CDR3 spans 13 amino acids. The CDR3 sequence is CASSYSPGQPQHF. The CDR3 DNA sequence: TGTGCCAGCAGTTACTCGCCGGGGCAGCCCCAGCATTTT.

V usage is TRBV5-6 and J usage is TRBJ1-2, with D possibly TRBD1 on 5 matching bases. Germline lookup yields CDR1 SGHDT and CDR2 YYEEEE. Trimming shortened V by 7 bases and J by 5 bases, and 12 bases separated the two germline ends. CDR3 length: 12 amino acids. Here the CDR3 reads CASRQGEYGYTF. The CDR3 nucleotides read TGTGCCAGCCGTCAGGGCGAGTATGGCTACACCTTC.

The chain joins TRBV13 to TRBJ1-1, with TRBD1 matching 7 bases. Unmatched junction bases numbered 32, after V lost 4 bases and J lost 0 bases. The CDR3 spans 24 residues. CDR1 and CDR2 (germline): PRHDT, FYEKMQ (reference sequence). CDR3 sequence reads: CASSYPAAAGKGTDQPKMNTEAFF. The DNA for the CDR3 is TGTGCCAGCAGCTACCCAGCCGCCGCCGGAAAAGGGACAGACCAGCCTAAAATGAACACTGAAGCTTTCTTT.

This clone has just one count. The chain employs TRBV7-9 and TRBJ2-5; 7 bases agree with TRBD1. The V segment lost 3 bases and the J segment 1 base; nucleotides outside the gene matches: 2. This CDR3 has 14 residues. Germline V gene data show CDR1 as SEHNR and CDR2 as FQNEAQ (reference sequence). In nucleotides, the CDR3 is TGTGCCAGCAGCTTGACAGGGACCCAAGAGACCCAGTACTTC. It yields the protein CASSLTGTQETQYF.

This clone was seen a few times. The rearrangement links TRBV7-9 to TRBJ1-1; weak D call: TRBD1 (5 bases). The CDR3 sequence is 15 residues long. V gave up 7 bases and J gave up 0 bases, with 15 bases separating them. CDR1 SEHNR and CDR2 FQNEAQ come from the germline V gene (reference sequence). CDR3 in amino acids: CASIDRPSMNTEAFF. DNA for the CDR3: TGTGCCAGCATCGACAGACCAAGCATGAACACTGAAGCTTTCTTT.